Listed below are T cell receptor beta chains from one sample, sequenced in a study of cytomegalovirus exposure and HLA in healthy donors. Sequenced by immunoSEQ multiplex PCR; TCRdb stores in-frame clones only, minus some. Of fewer than 90,000 clones listed, less than 90% are singletons. What was sequenced was PBMCs. The receptors shown here come from a woman aged 18-29 years in good health and CMV-seropositive. Each CDR3 is given with its conserved first and last residue. Fields, in order: D gene, clone size, J gene, V gene, CDR3 DNA, CDR3 protein. A D gene is named only where the DNA matches it firmly. Not all rows give a size; the values are once, few, many and, for expanded clones, a class.

d_gene: TRBD1
abundance: NA
j_gene: TRBJ1-1
v_gene: TRBV18
CDR3nt: TGTGCCAGCTCCGGGACAGACACTGAAGCTTTCTTT
CDR3aa: CASSGTDTEAFF

d_gene: TRBD1
abundance: NA
j_gene: TRBJ1-4
v_gene: TRBV27
CDR3nt: TGTGCCAGCAGTCCCGGGACAGATACTAATGAAAAACTGTTTTTT
CDR3aa: CASSPGTDTNEKLFF

d_gene: TRBD1
abundance: few
j_gene: TRBJ2-7
v_gene: TRBV11-3
CDR3nt: TGTGCCAGCAGCGCCATTGGGACAGGCCCGTCTGAGCAGTACTTC
CDR3aa: CASSAIGTGPSEQYF

d_gene: TRBD2
abundance: NA
j_gene: TRBJ2-3
v_gene: TRBV6-1
CDR3nt: TGTGCCAGCAGTGAAGCTCTAGCGGGGGGAAGCACAGATACGCAGTATTTT
CDR3aa: CASSEALAGGSTDTQYF

d_gene: TRBD2
abundance: NA
j_gene: TRBJ2-7
v_gene: TRBV27
CDR3nt: TGTGCCAGCAGTTTCCAAACTAGCGGGGGAAGCGAGCAGTACTTC
CDR3aa: CASSFQTSGGSEQYF

d_gene: NA
abundance: NA
j_gene: TRBJ1-4
v_gene: TRBV19
CDR3nt: TGTGCCAGTAGTCCCCAGATAACTAATGAAAAACTGTTTTTT
CDR3aa: CASSPQITNEKLFF

d_gene: NA
abundance: NA
j_gene: TRBJ2-3
v_gene: TRBV21-1
CDR3nt: TGTGCCAGCAGCAAACCGCCCGAGGGGAGGCTCACAGATACGCAGTATTTT
CDR3aa: CASSKPPEGRLTDTQYF

d_gene: NA
abundance: once
j_gene: TRBJ2-3
v_gene: TRBV9
CDR3nt: TGTGCCAGCAGCAGCAGAACTCTAGGCACAGATACGCAGTATTTT
CDR3aa: CASSSRTLGTDTQYF

d_gene: NA
abundance: once
j_gene: TRBJ1-2
v_gene: TRBV11-2
CDR3nt: TGTGCCAGCAGCTTAGTGCCCGACAGAGGCTATGGCTACACCTTC
CDR3aa: CASSLVPDRGYGYTF

d_gene: NA
abundance: NA
j_gene: TRBJ2-5
v_gene: TRBV5-5
CDR3nt: TGTGCCAGCAGCTTTCAGGCTTACCAAGAGACCCAGTACTTC
CDR3aa: CASSFQAYQETQYF